The 29 T cell receptor beta chains reported below all come from one sample, sequenced in a study of blood T cell repertoires in COVID-19. Using immunoSEQ multiplex PCR, the repertoire was profiled, and TCRdb retains in-frame clones only, with some absent. The sample has 65,000 to 90,000 clones, 79% seen once; the top ten hold about a quarter. Sequencing was done on a sample of peripheral blood. These receptor sequences come from a man aged 55 to 70 with active or convalescent COVID-19.

The rearrangement links TRBV9 to TRBJ2-6, with unresolved D. The V gene lost 4 bases and the J gene lost 2 bases, with 7 bases spanning the gap. Looked up from germline, CDR1 is SGDLS and CDR2 is YYNGEE. The CDR3 loop spans 14 amino acids. CDR3 sequence: CASSLLAGANVLTF. The CDR3 nucleotides read TGTGCCAGCAGCCTATTAGCTGGGGCCAACGTCCTGACTTTC.

This chain uses TRBV5-1 with TRBJ2-5; 8 bases line up with TRBD1. From germline, CDR1 is SGHRS and CDR2 YFSETQ. V was clipped by 1 base and J by 3 bases; unmatched bases: 5. CDR3 length: 15 residues. The CDR3 is CASSLLGTGEETQYF. In DNA form, the CDR3 reads TGCGCCAGCAGCTTGTTGGGGACAGGAGAAGAGACCCAGTACTTC.

With regard to this clone: This same CDR3 is encoded by further DNA sequences in the sample. The rearrangement links TRBV7-9 to TRBJ2-3; 7 positions agree with TRBD1. Germline V gene lookup returns CDR1 SEHNR and CDR2 FQNEAQ (reference sequence). The V gene end was trimmed by 1 base and the J gene end by 3 bases; junction bases not matched to a gene: 1. The CDR3 sequence is 14 residues long. CDR3 loop: CASSLEGATDTQYF. Written as DNA, the CDR3 is TGTGCCAGCAGCTTAGAGGGGGCGACAGATACGCAGTATTTT.

The sample holds a few counts of this clone. This chain uses TRBV5-4 with TRBJ1-1; D ambiguous. The germline V gene encodes CDR1 SGHNT and CDR2 YYREEE (reference sequence). CDR3 size: 14 residues. Trimming took off 0 bases at V and 7 bases at J, with 13 bases between the two ends. The DNA for the CDR3 is TGTGCCAGCAGCTTGGCAGGACGGGAAGTTGAAGCTTTCTTT. As protein: CASSLAGREVEAFF.

The CDR3 DNA is TGTGCCACCAGTGCCCCGGGACAGGGATATGGCTACACCTTC. Translating it yields CATSAPGQGYGYTF. The V and J genes are TRBV24-1 and TRBJ1-2; TRBD1 aligns across 9 bases. The trim removed 5 bases at V and 5 bases at J, leaving 5 bases unmatched. The CDR3 consists of 14 residues. Per the germline V gene, CDR1 is KGHDR and CDR2 is SFDVKD.

J is TRBJ1-2 and V is TRBV29-1; the D gene is possibly TRBD1 (5 bases). This CDR3 has 12 amino acids. CDR1 is SQVTM, CDR2 ANQGSEA, per germline. Trimming pared 7 bases from V and 5 bases from J, leaving 14 bases between. DNA for the CDR3: TGCAGCGGCGGGACCCTGGGGTATGGCTACACCTTC. Protein product: CSGGTLGYGYTF.

The rearrangement joins TRBV6-1 to TRBJ2-3, with TRBD2 matching 11 bases. CDR1 MNHNS and CDR2 SASEGT come from the germline V gene. This CDR3 has 18 amino acids. The trim removed 3 bases at V and 4 bases at J, leaving 12 bases unmatched. CDR3 coding DNA: TGTGCCAGCAGTGAGGGGCCCCTAGCGGGGGGAAACGCAGATACGCAGTATTTT. Protein product: CASSEGPLAGGNADTQYF.

The CDR3 here is CASSQEGGQLNTEAFF. The CDR3 region has the DNA TGTGCCAGCAGCCAAGAGGGTGGGCAGTTGAACACTGAAGCTTTCTTT. The chain joins TRBV14 to TRBJ1-1, with D hard to call. Looked up from germline, CDR1 is SGHDN and CDR2 is FVKESK. The CDR3 loop spans 16 amino acids. Trimming removed 0 bases from V and 0 bases from J, with 11 bases in between.

This clone came up a few times. The rearrangement links TRBV6-5 to TRBJ2-5; TRBD2 is a possible D gene (6 bases). Germline V gene sequence: CDR1 MNHEY, CDR2 SVGAGI. The CDR3 is 15 residues long. The V gene lost 2 bases and the J gene lost 9 bases, with 19 bases spanning the gap. The CDR3 nucleotides read TGTGCCAGCAGTTACGGCGGGACGGAGTTTGGGGCCCAGTACTTC. This codes for CASSYGGTEFGAQYF.

The CDR3, as DNA: TGTGCCAGCAGCCTAGCGGGGGGCACCGGGGAGCTGTTTTTT. This codes for CASSLAGGTGELFF. V gene TRBV4-2 combines with J gene TRBJ2-2; TRBD2 aligns across 10 bases. This CDR3 is 14 amino acids long. CDR1 and CDR2 from the germline V gene are LGHNA and YNFKEQ. The V gene end was trimmed by 4 bases and the J gene end by 4 bases; junction bases not matched to a gene: 0.

The chain combines TRBV7-9 with TRBJ1-5; no clear D gene. Germline assignment: CDR1 SEHNR and CDR2 FQNEAQ (reference sequence). Trimming left V 1 base short and J 3 bases short, with 13 bases between. This CDR3 has 16 amino acids. The CDR3 protein is CASSLDRIGLNQPQHF. CDR3 DNA: TGTGCCAGCAGCTTAGACAGAATTGGGCTCAATCAGCCCCAGCATTTT.

The chain has TRBV2 and TRBJ2-3; possibly TRBD2 for D (6 bases). With 1 base removed from V and 5 bases from J, the gap between germline ends came to 16 bases. Germline CDR1 reads SNHLY; CDR2 reads FYNNEI. The CDR3 runs 16 residues. This CDR3 is CASSEGGEGEEDTQYF. For the CDR3, the DNA is TGTGCCAGCAGTGAAGGGGGGGAAGGAGAGGAAGATACGCAGTATTTT.

The CDR3 reads CASSLAPGQGSSSSGNTIYF. CDR3 bases: TGTGCCAGCAGCTTAGCCCCGGGACAGGGGTCTTCGAGCTCTGGAAACACCATATATTTT. The chain joins TRBV7-6 to TRBJ1-3; 10 bases map to TRBD1. The CDR3 has 20 residues. Trimming cost V 0 bases and J 0 bases; bases outside gene matches: 11. Germline V gives CDR1 SGHVS, CDR2 FNYEAQ.

The table lists this clone with a few counts. This chain links TRBV5-1 with TRBJ2-3, with D possibly TRBD2 on 6 matching bases. The V gene lost 4 bases and the J gene lost 0 bases, with 15 bases spanning the gap. This CDR3 region has 16 residues. CDR1 is SGHRS and CDR2 is YFSETQ in the germline V gene. The CDR3 nucleotides are TGCGCCAGCAGCCCCCTCGGGGGTTCCAGCACAGATACGCAGTATTTT. Translated: CASSPLGGSSTDTQYF.

The chain combines TRBV28 with TRBJ2-5, with 8 bases fitting TRBD1. The CDR3 totals 15 residues. V lost 7 bases and J lost 4; bases outside the gene matches: 11. CDR1 is MDHEN and CDR2 is SYDVKM in the germline V gene. For the CDR3, the DNA is TGTGCCAGCATAACGACAGGGGCTCAGGGAGAGACCCAGTACTTC. Its translation: CASITTGAQGETQYF.

The genes are TRBV5-1 and TRBJ2-5; 10 positions agree with TRBD1. Per germline, CDR1 SGHRS and CDR2 YFSETQ. This CDR3 has 15 amino acids. V was pared by 5 bases and J by 1 base, with 5 bases of the junction left unmatched. The CDR3 sequence: CASRSDRGIQETQYF. CDR3 bases: TGCGCCAGCAGGTCGGACAGGGGGATCCAAGAGACCCAGTACTTC.

CDR3: CASSPPLGEAFF. CDR3 nucleotides: TGTGCCAGCAGTCCCCCTCTCGGTGAAGCTTTCTTT. The chain carries TRBV28 and TRBJ1-1; D ambiguous. V was trimmed by 5 bases and J by 7 bases, leaving 11 bases between them. CDR1 is MDHEN and CDR2 is SYDVKM in the germline V gene. The CDR3 contains 12 residues.

The V and J genes are TRBV27 and TRBJ1-6, with TRBD1 matching 9 bases. The CDR3 covers 17 residues. V was pared by 5 bases and J by 5 bases, with 10 bases of the junction left unmatched. The germline CDR1 and CDR2 sequences are MNHEY and SMNVEV (reference sequence). The CDR3 protein is CASSRRAQGANNSPLHF. The CDR3, as DNA: TGTGCCAGCAGTAGAAGAGCACAGGGGGCTAATAATTCACCCCTCCACTTT.

The chain has TRBV5-5 and TRBJ2-5, with D maybe TRBD1 (6 bases). The V end was cut by 4 bases, the J end by 1 base, with 17 bases between. Germline CDR1 is SGHKS and CDR2 is YYEKEE (reference sequence). The CDR3 contains 16 residues. Here the CDR3 DNA reads TGTGCCAGCAGCCCCCCCCCAACAGGGATCCAAGAGACCCAGTACTTC. Protein: CASSPPPTGIQETQYF.

The J gene is TRBJ1-1, the V gene TRBV30; the D gene is possibly TRBD1 (5 bases). The germline V gene has CDR1 GTSNPN and CDR2 SVGIG (reference sequence). This CDR3 comprises 13 residues. Trimming removed 5 bases at V and 4 bases at J, with 14 bases between. Here the CDR3 DNA reads TGTGCCTGGCGATCTGCAGGGCCCACTGAAGCTTTCTTT. It translates to CAWRSAGPTEAFF. Full variable domain (remainder filled in from reference TRBV30 and TRBJ1-1): SQTIHQWPATLVQPVGSPLSLECTVEGTSNPNLYWYRQAAGRGLQLLFYSVGIGQISSEVPQNLSASRPQDRQFILSSKKLLLSDSGFYLCAWRSAGPTEAFFGQGTRLTVV.

The CDR3 reads CATTTGGYEQYF. DNA for the CDR3: TGTGCCACTACGACAGGAGGATACGAGCAGTACTTC. The J gene is TRBJ2-7, the V gene TRBV2, with D possibly TRBD1 on 6 matching bases. CDR1 is SNHLY and CDR2 is FYNNEI in the germline V gene. The CDR3 runs 12 residues. Between the trimmed V and J ends, which lost 10 bases and 4 bases, there was a span of 14 bases.

The gene calls are TRBV19 and TRBJ1-3, with 7 bases matching TRBD1. The V segment lost 7 bases and the J segment 0 bases; nucleotides outside the gene matches: 6. CDR3 length: 15 amino acids. Per germline, CDR1 LNHDA and CDR2 SQIVND (reference sequence). CDR3: CASKDRPLSGNTIYF. CDR3 in DNA: TGTGCCAGTAAGGACAGGCCCCTCTCTGGAAACACCATATATTTT.

CDR3 sequence: CASSLRDYGYTF. The CDR3 DNA is TGTGCCAGCAGTCTCCGGGACTATGGCTACACCTTC. The V gene is TRBV12-3 or TRBV12-4, the J gene TRBJ1-2; no firm D call. This CDR3 spans 12 amino acids. V dropped 5 bases and J dropped 3 bases, with 7 bases sitting between them.

This chain uses TRBV27 with TRBJ2-7, with D possibly TRBD2 on 5 matching bases. The CDR3 is 13 amino acids. Germline loops: CDR1 MNHEY, CDR2 SMNVEV (reference sequence). The V end was cut by 6 bases, the J end by 4 bases, with 13 bases between. The CDR3 DNA reads TGTGCCAGCAGGGAACTAGAGCGATACGAGCAGTACTTC. Amino acid sequence: CASRELERYEQYF.

This clone came up once. The genes are TRBV4-3 and TRBJ2-3, with D unclear. Germline-derived CDR1 and CDR2 are LGHNA and YSLEER. With 1 base removed from V and 0 bases from J, the gap between germline ends came to 14 bases. The CDR3 runs to 17 residues. The CDR3 loop is CASSQVQSVRSTDTQYF. The CDR3 nucleotides are TGCGCCAGCAGCCAAGTTCAGTCAGTAAGAAGCACAGATACGCAGTATTTT.

The sample holds a few counts of this clone. V and J are TRBV4-2 and TRBJ2-2, with 7 bases lining up with TRBD1. The CDR3 is 16 residues long. Germline V gene sequence: CDR1 LGHNA, CDR2 YNFKEQ. Trimming at V came to 2 bases and at J to 4 bases, leaving 7 bases not matched to a gene. The CDR3 DNA is TGTGCCAGCAGCCAACCTACAGGGGAATCCACCGGGGAGCTGTTTTTT. Translating it yields CASSQPTGESTGELFF.

Only one count was recorded for this clone. The chain is built from TRBV6-6 and TRBJ2-3; D might be TRBD2 (5 bases). The germline gives CDR1 MNHNY, CDR2 SVGAGI (reference sequence). Trimming cost V 6 bases and J 5 bases, with 18 bases left between them. The CDR3 extends over 15 amino acids. The CDR3 DNA follows: TGTGCCAGCAGCCAGACTACCCTTGGGGAAGATACGCAGTATTTT. Its translation: CASSQTTLGEDTQYF.

The rearrangement links TRBV5-8 to TRBJ2-6, with TRBD2 matching over 9 bases. With 4 bases clipped from V and 3 bases from J, the junction kept 2 bases outside the gene matches. In germline, CDR1 is SGHTS, CDR2 YDEGEE. The CDR3 has 15 residues. The CDR3 DNA reads as TGTGCCAGCAGCGCGGGGGGGTTTGGGGCCAACGTCCTGACTTTC. It translates to CASSAGGFGANVLTF.

The V gene is TRBV3-1 (or the pseudogene TRBV3-2), the J gene TRBJ1-2, with D perhaps matching TRBD1 (5 bases). Germline values: CDR1 LGHDT, CDR2 YNNKEL (reference sequence). Trimming left V 3 bases short and J 4 bases short, with 12 bases between. The CDR3 is 14 residues long. The CDR3 protein is CASSQSDRFYGYTF. DNA of the CDR3: TGTGCCAGCAGCCAGAGCGACAGATTCTATGGCTACACCTTC.